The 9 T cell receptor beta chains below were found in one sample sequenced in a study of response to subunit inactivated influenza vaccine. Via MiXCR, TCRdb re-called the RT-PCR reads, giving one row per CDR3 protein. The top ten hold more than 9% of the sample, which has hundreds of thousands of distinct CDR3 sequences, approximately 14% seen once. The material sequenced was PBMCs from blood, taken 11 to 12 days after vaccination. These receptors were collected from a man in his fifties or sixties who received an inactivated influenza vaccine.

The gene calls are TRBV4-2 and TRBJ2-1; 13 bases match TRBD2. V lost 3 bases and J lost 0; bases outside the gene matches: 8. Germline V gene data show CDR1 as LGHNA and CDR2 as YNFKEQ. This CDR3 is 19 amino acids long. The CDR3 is CASSHSGLAGISSYNEQFF. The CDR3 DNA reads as TGTGCCAGCAGCCACTCGGGACTAGCGGGGATAAGCTCCTACAATGAGCAGTTCTTC.

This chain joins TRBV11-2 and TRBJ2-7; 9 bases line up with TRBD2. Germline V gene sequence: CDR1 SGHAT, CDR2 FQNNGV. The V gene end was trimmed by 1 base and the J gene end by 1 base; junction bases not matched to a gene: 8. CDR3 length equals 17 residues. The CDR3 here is CASSLVVLREGSYEQYF. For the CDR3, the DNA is TGTGCCAGCAGCTTAGTTGTATTGCGGGAGGGATCCTACGAGCAGTACTTC.

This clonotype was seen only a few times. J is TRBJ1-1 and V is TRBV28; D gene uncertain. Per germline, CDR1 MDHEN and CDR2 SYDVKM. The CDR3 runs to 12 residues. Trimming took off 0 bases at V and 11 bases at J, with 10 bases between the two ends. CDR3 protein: CASSLWGVAAFF. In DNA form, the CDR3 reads TGTGCCAGCAGTTTATGGGGTGTGGCGGCTTTCTTT.

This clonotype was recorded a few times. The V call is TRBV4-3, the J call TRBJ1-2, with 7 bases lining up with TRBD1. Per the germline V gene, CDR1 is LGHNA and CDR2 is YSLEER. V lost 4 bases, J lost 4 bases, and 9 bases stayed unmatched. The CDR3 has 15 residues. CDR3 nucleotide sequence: TGCGCCAGCAGCCCCTACTCGGGACAGTTCTATGGCTACACCTTC. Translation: CASSPYSGQFYGYTF.

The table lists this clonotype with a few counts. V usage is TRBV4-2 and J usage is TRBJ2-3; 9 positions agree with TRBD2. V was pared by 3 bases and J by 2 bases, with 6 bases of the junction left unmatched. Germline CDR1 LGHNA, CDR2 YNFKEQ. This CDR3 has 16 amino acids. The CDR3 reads CASSQGASGNTDTQYF. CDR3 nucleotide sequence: TGTGCCAGCAGCCAGGGGGCTAGCGGGAACACAGATACGCAGTATTTT.

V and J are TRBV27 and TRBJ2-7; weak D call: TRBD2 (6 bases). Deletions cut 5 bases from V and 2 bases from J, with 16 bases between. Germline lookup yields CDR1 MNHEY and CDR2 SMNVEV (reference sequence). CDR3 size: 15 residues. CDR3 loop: CASSPGGAGAYEQYF. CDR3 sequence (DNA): TGTGCCAGCAGTCCCGGGGGAGCTGGCGCCTACGAGCAGTACTTC.

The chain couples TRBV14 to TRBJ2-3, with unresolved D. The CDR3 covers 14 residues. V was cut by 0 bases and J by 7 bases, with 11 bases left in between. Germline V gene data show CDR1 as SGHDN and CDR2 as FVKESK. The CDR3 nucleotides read TGTGCCAGCAGCCAAGAGGCAGCAATGAATACGCAGTATTTT. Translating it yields CASSQEAAMNTQYF.

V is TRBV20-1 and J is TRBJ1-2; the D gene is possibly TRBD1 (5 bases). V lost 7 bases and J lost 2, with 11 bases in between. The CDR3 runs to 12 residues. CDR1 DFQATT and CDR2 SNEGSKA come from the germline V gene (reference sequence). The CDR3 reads CSVSTENYGYTF. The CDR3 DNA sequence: TGCAGTGTTTCGACAGAAAACTATGGCTACACCTTC.

CDR3 in amino acids: CASSQEGRIEKLFF. The CDR3 DNA reads TGTGCCAGCAGCCAAGAAGGACGGATTGAAAAACTGTTTTTT. The chain joins TRBV14 to TRBJ1-4; D ambiguous. CDR3 length equals 14 residues. The germline gives CDR1 SGHDN, CDR2 FVKESK. V lost 0 bases, J lost 7 bases, and 9 bases lay in between.